Below, 31 T cell receptor beta chains from the same sample are listed, as sequenced in a study of T cell repertoires in cytomegalovirus infection (dated by TCRdb to between 2018 and 2021). TCRdb shows the sequencer as Illumina HiSeq 1500. TCRdb itself trimmed the public reads at Q25 with fastp, ran MiXCR and retained productive beta chains. Rows are combined by CDR3 protein, so each entry shows the most common genes and DNA. This sample has approximately 110,000 distinct CDR3 sequences in its table, and about 33% of those were observed once. The ten most abundant clones make up around 41% of the sample. Antigen specificity for these receptors is unknown. Reading the label with the study, this specimen's treatment or condition is: in vitro stimulation with specific CMV peptide epitopes to enrich CMV-specific T cells. The sample in question was CD8+ T cells from cultured PBMCs, obtained from culture after CMV antigen stimulation. All receptors derive from a human donor in good health (CMV status not recorded). Some clones in this sample may be carry-over from other donors' samples.

The chain has TRBV7-2 and TRBJ2-1; D unclear. CDR3 length equals 13 residues. V was cut by 5 bases and J by 4 bases, with 9 bases left in between. Germline V gene sequence: CDR1 SGHTA, CDR2 FQGNSA. CDR3 sequence (DNA): TGTGCCAGCAGCCTTGGAGAGTACAATGAGCAGTTCTTC. Protein sequence: CASSLGEYNEQFF.

This clonotype was seen a few times. The chain carries TRBV7-9 and TRBJ2-4; possibly TRBD1 for D (6 bases). CDR3 length: 14 residues. Germline loops: CDR1 SEHNR, CDR2 FQNEAQ (reference sequence). The V and J ends lost 4 bases and 5 bases respectively, with 12 bases between them. Written as DNA, the CDR3 is TGTGCCAGCAGCTCAGGGGACACCCAAAACATTCAGTACTTC. Translated, it gives CASSSGDTQNIQYF. Supplemented by reference TRBV7-9 and TRBJ2-4, the full variable domain reads DTGVSQNPRHKITKRGQNVTFRCDPISEHNRLYWYRQTLGQGPEFLTYFQNEAQLEKSRLLSDRFSAERPKGSFSTLEIQRTEQGDSAMYLCASSSGDTQNIQYFGAGTRLSVL.

The CDR3 here is CASSEMVGARGTLHF. The CDR3 DNA sequence: TGCGCCAGCAGTGAGATGGTGGGGGCTCGAGGAACCCTCCACTTT. The chain combines TRBV10-2 with TRBJ1-6, with D possibly matching TRBD1 (6 bases). The CDR3 covers 15 residues. The V and J ends lost 2 bases and 14 bases respectively, with 19 bases between them. CDR1 is WSHSY, CDR2 SAAADI, per germline.

The sample holds many counts of this clonotype. The V call is TRBV6-2 or TRBV6-3, the J call TRBJ2-7; 7 bases map to TRBD1. V lost 6 bases, J lost 5 bases, and 10 bases stayed unmatched. CDR1 is MNHEY, CDR2 SVGEGT, per germline. The CDR3 length is 14 residues. CDR3 amino acids: CASSARDSRNEQYF. In DNA, the CDR3 is TGTGCCAGCAGCGCTAGGGACAGCCGAAACGAGCAGTACTTC.

This clonotype counts as large. The chain is built from TRBV7-8 and TRBJ1-2; D remains ambiguous. The CDR3 has 15 residues. V dropped 3 bases and J dropped 4 bases, with 15 bases sitting between them. Germline-derived CDR1 and CDR2 are SGHVS and FQNEAQ. DNA for the CDR3: TGTGCCAGCAGCTTCGACGATCGAATTCTCTATGGCTACACCTTC. This sequence encodes CASSFDDRILYGYTF.

This clonotype was found many times. The chain links TRBV28 to TRBJ2-3; D ambiguous. The V end lost 6 bases, the J end lost 0 bases, and 13 bases lay between the germline ends. The germline V gene encodes CDR1 MDHEN and CDR2 SYDVKM. The CDR3 runs to 15 residues. CDR3: CASRPVERSTDTQYF. The CDR3 DNA reads TGTGCCAGCAGGCCAGTAGAAAGAAGCACAGATACGCAGTATTTT.

The chain couples TRBV20-1 to TRBJ2-4; D uncertain. Germline CDR1 is DFQATT and CDR2 is SNEGSKA (reference sequence). The CDR3 consists of 14 residues. Trimming left V 3 bases short and J 0 bases short, with 9 bases between. The CDR3 loop reads CSASGILAKNIQYF. In DNA form, the CDR3 reads TGCAGTGCTAGTGGCATTCTAGCCAAAAACATTCAGTACTTC.

J is TRBJ2-1 and V is TRBV7-9; tentatively, D is TRBD1 (5 bases). The CDR3 sequence is 13 residues long. Per the germline V gene, CDR1 is SEHNR and CDR2 is FQNEAQ (reference sequence). V shed 2 bases and J shed 7 bases, with 9 bases lying between them. CDR3 region: CASSLPGWNEQFF. The CDR3 DNA is TGTGCCAGCAGCTTACCAGGGTGGAATGAGCAGTTCTTC.

The CDR3 is CASSLAEVTDRWATGNTIYF. The CDR3 nucleotides are TGTGCCAGCAGCTTAGCGGAAGTGACGGACAGATGGGCCACTGGAAACACCATATATTTT. This sequence joins TRBV7-9 and TRBJ1-3, with D maybe TRBD1 (6 bases). The ends were cut back, 0 bases at V and 2 bases at J, with 23 bases in the middle. The CDR3 spans 20 residues. Germline CDR1 is SEHNR and CDR2 is FQNEAQ (reference sequence).

The chain combines TRBV7-9 with TRBJ2-1, with 12 bases identical to TRBD2. The V and J ends lost 4 bases and 1 base, in that order; junction bases with no gene match: 20. This CDR3 spans 22 amino acids. Germline lookup yields CDR1 SEHNR and CDR2 FQNEAQ (reference sequence). In nucleotides, the CDR3 is TGTGCCAGCAGCTCGACGCGGGGGGAACTAGCGGGGGGCTTATTATCCTACAATGAGCAGTTCTTC. It specifies CASSSTRGELAGGLLSYNEQFF.

The chain joins TRBV4-3 to TRBJ2-3; 10 nucleotides match TRBD2. Germline trimming cut 0 bases from V and 1 base from J; bases unmatched to any gene: 4. Germline CDR1 is LGHNA and CDR2 is YSLEER. This CDR3 comprises 17 residues. Here the CDR3 reads CASSQDRLAGGTDTQYF. The CDR3 region has the DNA TGCGCCAGCAGCCAAGATCGGCTAGCGGGGGGCACAGATACGCAGTATTTT.

CDR3 region: CASSLVAGGYNEQFF. In DNA, the CDR3 is TGTGCCAGCAGTTTAGTAGCGGGGGGGTACAATGAGCAGTTCTTC. The chain recombines TRBV27 with TRBJ2-1; the match to TRBD2 covers 11 bases. Losses at the gene ends were 2 bases for V and 4 bases for J; bases not matched to a gene: 1. Looked up from germline, CDR1 is MNHEY and CDR2 is SMNVEV (reference sequence). CDR3 length equals 15 residues.

The chain is built from TRBV12-3 or TRBV12-4 and TRBJ1-1; possibly TRBD1 for D (6 bases). CDR3 size: 14 residues. The V and J ends lost 6 bases and 5 bases respectively, with 16 bases between them. The CDR3 DNA reads as TGTGCCAGCAGCCCGGACAGAGGGAGGACTGAAGCTTTCTTT. As protein: CASSPDRGRTEAFF.

Comment on this clonotype: Its ends do not fully match the called genes, so a read error is possible. The V and J genes are TRBV2 and TRBJ2-7; TRBD1 agrees at 8 bases. The germline gives CDR1 SNHLY, CDR2 FYNNEI. This CDR3 region has 14 residues. CDR3 region: CASMGQAPPLEQYF. The DNA for the CDR3 is TGTGCTAGCATGGGACAGGCTCCCCCGCTTGAGCAGTACTTC.

This chain links TRBV27 with TRBJ2-2, with D uncertain. V was cut by 6 bases and J by 3 bases, with 8 bases left in between. The CDR3 is 13 amino acids. Per germline, CDR1 MNHEY and CDR2 SMNVEV (reference sequence). This CDR3 reads CASSLRDTGELFF. In DNA form, the CDR3 reads TGTGCCAGCAGCCTTCGAGACACCGGGGAGCTGTTTTTT.

This clonotype has a count of ten or more. This chain uses TRBV7-2 with TRBJ1-1; 8 bases map to TRBD1. Germline assignment: CDR1 SGHTA and CDR2 FQGNSA. V lost 6 bases to trimming and J lost 0 bases; unmatched junction nucleotides: 9. The CDR3 extends over 16 amino acids. This chain's CDR3 is CASSQNRGVLNTEAFF. CDR3 nucleotide sequence: TGTGCCAGCAGTCAGAACAGGGGGGTACTGAACACTGAAGCTTTCTTT.

The chain is built from TRBV14 and TRBJ1-1; weak D call: TRBD1 (5 bases). Germline V lookup: CDR1 SGHDN, CDR2 FVKESK. This CDR3 spans 17 amino acids. The V gene lost 6 bases and the J gene lost 0 bases, with 20 bases spanning the gap. The CDR3 region is CASSLRAGTIMNTEAFF. DNA of the CDR3: TGTGCCAGCAGTCTTCGGGCAGGGACTATCATGAACACTGAAGCTTTCTTT.

The sample holds a few counts of this clonotype. The rearrangement links TRBV2 to TRBJ2-7; D perhaps matches TRBD1 (6 bases). V lost 6 bases and J lost 1, with 13 bases in between. Germline CDR1 is SNHLY and CDR2 is FYNNEI. The CDR3 has 14 amino acids. CDR3 sequence: CASSSWDTSYEQYF. The CDR3, as DNA: TGTGCCAGCAGCTCATGGGACACTTCCTACGAGCAGTACTTC.

This clonotype was observed at least ten times. The chain couples TRBV7-8 to TRBJ1-2; D unresolved. V lost 0 bases to trimming and J lost 0 bases, with 5 bases between them. Germline CDR1 and CDR2: SGHVS and FQNEAQ. This CDR3 spans 14 amino acids. CDR3 nucleotide sequence: TGTGCCAGCAGCTTAGCCGGGACTAACTATGGCTACACCTTC. Translated, it gives CASSLAGTNYGYTF.

This clonotype was observed a few times. This chain connects TRBV7-9 to TRBJ2-5; a possible D gene is TRBD1 (6 bases). The germline gives CDR1 SEHNR, CDR2 FQNEAQ (reference sequence). The CDR3 contains 13 residues. With 4 bases removed from V and 5 bases from J, the gap between germline ends came to 11 bases. The CDR3 loop reads CASSSQGWETQYF. DNA of the CDR3: TGTGCCAGCAGCTCACAGGGATGGGAGACCCAGTACTTC.

The chain uses TRBV6-1 and TRBJ2-1, with a weak D call TRBD2 (6 bases). Trimming pared 6 bases from V and 5 bases from J, leaving 17 bases between. The CDR3 loop spans 15 amino acids. Germline lookup yields CDR1 MNHNS and CDR2 SASEGT. The CDR3 sequence: CASRAPGWGDNEQFF. For the CDR3, the DNA is TGTGCCAGCAGGGCCCCTGGGTGGGGGGACAATGAGCAGTTCTTC.

This clonotype was counted only a few times. The rearrangement joins TRBV7-9 to TRBJ1-3; unclear D gene. V was cut by 4 bases and J by 0 bases, with 10 bases left in between. The CDR3 is made up of 15 amino acids. The germline CDR1 and CDR2 sequences are SEHNR and FQNEAQ (reference sequence). CDR3 bases: TGTGCCAGCAGCTCCCCGGGCCACTCTGGAAACACCATATATTTT. Residues: CASSSPGHSGNTIYF.

This clonotype showed up just a few times. This rearrangement joins TRBV10-3 to TRBJ2-7; tentatively, D is TRBD1 (6 bases). Germline V gene lookup returns CDR1 ENHRY and CDR2 SYGVKD. Trimming pared 10 bases from V and 4 bases from J, leaving 14 bases between. The CDR3 covers 12 residues. The CDR3 is CATLDRRYEQYF. The CDR3 coding sequence is TGTGCCACACTCGACAGGAGATACGAGCAGTACTTC.

V and J are TRBV27 and TRBJ2-1, with D perhaps matching TRBD2 (5 bases). The CDR3 covers 13 residues. The V end lost 5 bases, the J end lost 8 bases, and 13 bases lay between the germline ends. In germline, CDR1 is MNHEY, CDR2 SMNVEV (reference sequence). In DNA form, the CDR3 reads TGTGCCAGCAGTATCTCGGGATCATATGAGCAGTTCTTC. Its translation is CASSISGSYEQFF.

In this sample, this clonotype turned up many times. The chain carries TRBV7-2 and TRBJ2-7; TRBD1 matches 9 bases. The CDR3 is 18 residues long. Germline assignment: CDR1 SGHTA and CDR2 FQGNSA. J gave up 4 bases and V 2 bases, and 15 bases lay outside the gene matches. CDR3 region: CASSLYQITGTGRYEQYF. For the CDR3, the DNA is TGTGCCAGCAGCTTATACCAAATCACCGGGACAGGGAGGTACGAGCAGTACTTC.

The chain couples TRBV7-9 to TRBJ1-5, with TRBD1 identical over 10 bases. The CDR3 is made up of 16 amino acids. Germline CDR1 reads SEHNR; CDR2 reads FQNEAQ (reference sequence). V shed 0 bases and J 1 base; nucleotides not matched to a gene: 0. This CDR3 is CASSLAGQGSNQPQHF. The CDR3 nucleotides read TGTGCCAGCAGCTTAGCGGGACAGGGGAGCAATCAGCCCCAGCATTTT.

The gene calls are TRBV4-3 and TRBJ1-1; D might be TRBD1 (6 bases). Deletions cut 6 bases from V and 6 bases from J, with 14 bases between. The CDR3 is 13 amino acids. CDR1 is LGHNA and CDR2 is YSLEER in the germline V gene. The CDR3 coding sequence is TGCGCCAGCAGACAGGGTTCAGGAGCTGAAGCTTTCTTT. Amino acid sequence: CASRQGSGAEAFF.

The rearrangement uses TRBV4-1 and TRBJ2-3; D possibly corresponds to TRBD2 (6 bases). V dropped 0 bases and J dropped 0 bases, with 10 bases sitting between them. CDR1 and CDR2 from the germline V gene are MGHRA and YSYEKL. The CDR3 covers 16 residues. Written as DNA, the CDR3 is TGCGCCAGCAGCCAAGAGTTCCTAGCGAGCACAGATACGCAGTATTTT. Its protein is CASSQEFLASTDTQYF.

This clonotype was seen many times. V and J are TRBV11-2 and TRBJ1-5, with 10 bases fitting TRBD1. This CDR3 is 16 amino acids long. Germline lookup yields CDR1 SGHAT and CDR2 FQNNGV. V shed 5 bases and J 1 base; nucleotides not matched to a gene: 5. The CDR3 bases are TGTGCCAGCAGCGCCGGGACAGGGGAAAGCAATCAGCCCCAGCATTTT. It yields the protein CASSAGTGESNQPQHF.

This clonotype occurred once. The V and J genes are TRBV5-1 and TRBJ2-1; 10 bases map to TRBD1. The J segment lost 7 bases and the V segment lost 4 bases, leaving 5 bases of the junction unmatched. The CDR3 contains 14 residues. Germline CDR1 SGHRS, CDR2 YFSETQ. CDR3 region: CASSLDRGQNEQFF. The DNA of the CDR3 is TGCGCCAGCAGCCTAGACAGGGGGCAGAATGAGCAGTTCTTC. Filled out from reference TRBV5-1 and TRBJ2-1, the complete variable domain reads KAGVTQTPRYLIKTRGQQVTLSCSPISGHRSVSWYQQTPGQGLQFLFEYFSETQRNKGNFPGRFSGRQFSNSRSEMNVSTLELGDSALYLCASSLDRGQNEQFFGPGTRLTVL.

This chain joins TRBV5-1 and TRBJ1-1, with D possibly TRBD1 on 6 matching bases. Germline V gene data show CDR1 as SGHRS and CDR2 as YFSETQ. The CDR3 spans 13 residues. V was pared by 4 bases and J by 5 bases, with 12 bases between. As DNA, the CDR3 is TGCGCCAGCAGCGATGAGGGGGGTACTGAAGCTTTCTTT. Protein: CASSDEGGTEAFF. Full variable domain (remainder filled in from reference TRBV5-1 and TRBJ1-1): KAGVTQTPRYLIKTRGQQVTLSCSPISGHRSVSWYQQTPGQGLQFLFEYFSETQRNKGNFPGRFSGRQFSNSRSEMNVSTLELGDSALYLCASSDEGGTEAFFGQGTRLTVV.